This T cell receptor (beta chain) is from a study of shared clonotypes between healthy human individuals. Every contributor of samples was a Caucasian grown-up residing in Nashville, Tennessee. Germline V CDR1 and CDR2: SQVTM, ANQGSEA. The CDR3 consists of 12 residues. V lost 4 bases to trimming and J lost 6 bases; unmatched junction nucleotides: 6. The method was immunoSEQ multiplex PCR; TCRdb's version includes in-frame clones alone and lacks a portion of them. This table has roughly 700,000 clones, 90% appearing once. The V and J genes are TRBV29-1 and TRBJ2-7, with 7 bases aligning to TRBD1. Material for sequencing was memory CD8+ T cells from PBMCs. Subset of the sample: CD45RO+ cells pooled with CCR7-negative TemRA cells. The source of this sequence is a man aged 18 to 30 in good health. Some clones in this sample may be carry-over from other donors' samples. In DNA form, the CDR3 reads TGCAGCGTTGTCACAGGGGCAGGCGAGCAGTACTTC. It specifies CSVVTGAGEQYF.